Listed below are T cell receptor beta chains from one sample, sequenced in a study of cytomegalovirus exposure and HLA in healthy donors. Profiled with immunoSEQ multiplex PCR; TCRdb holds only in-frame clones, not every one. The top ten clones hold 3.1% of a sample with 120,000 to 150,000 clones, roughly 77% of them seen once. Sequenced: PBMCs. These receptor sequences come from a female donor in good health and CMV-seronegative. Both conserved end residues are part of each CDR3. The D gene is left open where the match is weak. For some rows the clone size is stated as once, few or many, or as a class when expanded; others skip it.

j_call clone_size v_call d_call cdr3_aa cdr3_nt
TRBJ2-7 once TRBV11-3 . CASSSSRLSYEQYF TGTGCCAGCAGCTCTTCCCGACTCTCCTACGAGCAGTACTTC
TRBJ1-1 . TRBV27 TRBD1 CASSLGRTGRGAEAFF TGTGCCAGCAGTTTAGGACGGACAGGGAGGGGAGCTGAAGCTTTCTTT
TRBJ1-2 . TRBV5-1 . CASSLGITAREHTF TGCGCCAGCAGCTTGGGGATTACAGCTCGGGAACACACCTTC
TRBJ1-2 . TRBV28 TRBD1 CASSDTGDYYGYTF TGTGCCAGCAGTGACACAGGGGACTACTATGGCTACACCTTC
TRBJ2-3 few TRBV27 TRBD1 CASRFGWGQGTDTQYF TGTGCCAGCAGATTCGGGTGGGGACAGGGCACAGATACGCAGTATTTT
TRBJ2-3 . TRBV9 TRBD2 CASSPSGGATDTQYF TGTGCCAGCAGCCCTAGCGGGGGGGCTACAGATACGCAGTATTTT
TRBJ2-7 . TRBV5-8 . CASSLGDLSYEQYF TGTGCCAGCAGCTTGGGAGATCTCTCCTACGAGCAGTACTTC
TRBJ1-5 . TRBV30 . CAWSGGFNNQPQHF TGTGCCTGGAGTGGCGGGTTTAACAATCAGCCCCAGCATTTT
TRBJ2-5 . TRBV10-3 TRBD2 CAISAGGLQQETQYF TGTGCCATCAGCGCGGGGGGGCTTCAACAAGAGACCCAGTACTTC
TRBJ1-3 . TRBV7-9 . CASSLVSTGNTIYF TGTGCCAGCAGCTTAGTATCTACTGGAAACACCATATATTTT
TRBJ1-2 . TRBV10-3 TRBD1 CAISETGVRNGYTF TGTGCCATAAGTGAGACAGGGGTGCGTAATGGCTACACCTTC
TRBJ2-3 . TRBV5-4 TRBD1 CASSLQGTGETDTQYF TGTGCCAGCAGCCTCCAGGGGACAGGGGAAACAGATACGCAGTATTTT
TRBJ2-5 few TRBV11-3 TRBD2 CASSFDGGDQETQYF TGTGCCAGCAGCTTCGACGGGGGGGACCAAGAGACCCAGTACTTC
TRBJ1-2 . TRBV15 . CATSAGLWGYGYTF TGTGCCACCAGCGCAGGACTGTGGGGCTATGGCTACACCTTC
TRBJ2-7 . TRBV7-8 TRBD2 CASSLGVAGVSEQYF TGTGCCAGCAGCTTAGGGGTAGCGGGAGTAAGTGAGCAGTACTTC
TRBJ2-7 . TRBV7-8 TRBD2 CASSRGLASSYEQYF TGTGCCAGCAGCAGGGGACTAGCGAGCTCCTACGAGCAGTACTTC
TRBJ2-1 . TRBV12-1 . CASSFTKGLAENNEQFF TGTGCCAGCAGCTTCACAAAAGGACTAGCGGAAAACAATGAGCAGTTCTTC
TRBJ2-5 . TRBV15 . CATSRDAAEETQYF TGTGCCACCAGCAGAGATGCGGCAGAAGAGACCCAGTACTTC
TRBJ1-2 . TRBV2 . CASSEFSGADGYTF TGTGCCAGCAGTGAGTTTTCAGGGGCGGATGGCTACACCTTC
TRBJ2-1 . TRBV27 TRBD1 CASSSPLRTGGLGEQFF TGTGCCAGCAGTTCCCCGCTTCGGACAGGGGGTTTGGGTGAGCAGTTCTTC
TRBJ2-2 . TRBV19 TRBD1 CASSILGQENTGELFF TGTGCCAGTAGTATCTTGGGACAGGAGAACACCGGGGAGCTGTTTTTT
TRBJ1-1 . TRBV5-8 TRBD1 CASRPLRTGNTEAFF TGTGCCAGCAGACCCCTTAGGACAGGGAACACTGAAGCTTTCTTT
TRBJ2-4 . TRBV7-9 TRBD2 CASSLVDRGDDLAKNIQYF TGTGCCAGCAGCTTGGTAGATCGGGGGGATGACCTAGCCAAAAACATTCAGTACTTC
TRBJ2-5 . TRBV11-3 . CASSLVGDGGRETQYF TGTGCCAGCAGCTTAGTAGGAGACGGAGGGAGGGAGACCCAGTACTTC
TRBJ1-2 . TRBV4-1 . CASSQDVNRRRDGYTF TGCGCCAGCAGCCAAGATGTAAACAGGAGGAGGGACGGCTACACCTTC
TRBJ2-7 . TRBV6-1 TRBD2 CASSEKGLAGGLEQYF TGTGCCAGCAGTGAAAAGGGGCTAGCGGGGGGGCTCGAGCAGTACTTC
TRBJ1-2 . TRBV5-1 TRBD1 CASSPHLGTGGFGGYTF TGCGCCAGCAGCCCACACCTCGGGACAGGGGGTTTCGGGGGCTACACCTTC
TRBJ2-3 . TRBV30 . CAWFSRVGETYTQYF TGTGCCTGGTTCTCCCGAGTGGGCGAGACATATACGCAGTATTTT
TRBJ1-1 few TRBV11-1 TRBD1 CASSTAQGENTEAFF TGTGCCAGCAGCACAGCACAGGGGGAGAACACTGAAGCTTTCTTT
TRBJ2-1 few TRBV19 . CASSISASWDEQFF TGTGCCAGTAGTATAAGCGCTAGCTGGGATGAGCAGTTCTTC
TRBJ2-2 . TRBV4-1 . CASSQDPSGVNTGELFF TGCGCCAGCAGCCAAGATCCTTCAGGGGTGAACACCGGGGAGCTGTTTTTT
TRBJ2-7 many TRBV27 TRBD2 CASSGLAGVYYEQYF TGTGCCAGCAGTGGACTAGCGGGAGTCTACTACGAGCAGTACTTC
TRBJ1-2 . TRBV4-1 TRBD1 CASSHDLRTGVIYGYTF TGCGCCAGCAGCCATGACTTGAGGACAGGGGTTATCTATGGCTACACCTTC
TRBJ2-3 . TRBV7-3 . CASSSRGDLQYF TGTGCCAGCAGCTCACGAGGTGATTTGCAGTATTTT
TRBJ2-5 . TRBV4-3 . CASSQEWEKRETQYF TGCGCCAGCAGCCAAGAATGGGAGAAGCGAGAGACCCAGTACTTC
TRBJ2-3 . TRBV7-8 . CASSLAKSTDTQYF TGTGCCAGCAGCTTAGCTAAAAGCACAGATACGCAGTATTTT
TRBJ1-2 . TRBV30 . CAWTPEGRDYGYTF TGTGCCTGGACCCCGGAGGGGAGAGACTATGGCTACACCTTC
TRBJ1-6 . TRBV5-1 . CASSLGAADSPLHF TGCGCCAGCAGCTTGGGGGCAGCGGATTCACCCCTCCACTTT
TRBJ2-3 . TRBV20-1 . CSARGAGTQYF TGCAGTGCTAGAGGCGCGGGTACGCAGTATTTT
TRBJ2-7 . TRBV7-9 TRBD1 CASRGTGALHEQYF TGTGCCAGCAGAGGGACAGGGGCCCTCCACGAGCAGTACTTC
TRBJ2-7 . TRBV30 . CAWTIGSEQYF TGTGCCTGGACAATAGGCAGCGAGCAGTACTTC
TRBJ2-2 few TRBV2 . CASSEMRRTGELFF TGTGCCAGCAGTGAAATGCGGCGGACCGGGGAGCTGTTTTTT
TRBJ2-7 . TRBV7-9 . CASTRGSRYEQYF TGTGCCAGCACTCGAGGTTCCCGGTACGAGCAGTACTTC
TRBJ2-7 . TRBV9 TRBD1 CASSLQTGAGVYEQYF TGTGCCAGCAGCCTTCAGACAGGGGCGGGTGTCTACGAGCAGTACTTC
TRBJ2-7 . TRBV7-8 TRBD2 CASSLEPGSSGSSYEQYF TGTGCCAGCAGCTTAGAACCGGGGAGTAGCGGGAGCTCCTACGAGCAGTACTTC
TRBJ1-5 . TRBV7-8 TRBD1 CASSSDRVGNQPQHF TGTGCCAGCAGCTCGGACAGGGTGGGGAATCAGCCCCAGCATTTT